One and the same sample provided the 19 T cell receptor beta chains below, sequenced in a study of CD8+ T cells in alopecia areata. The authors extracted RNA and reverse transcribed it into cDNA as the sequencing template. Profiling relied on immunoSEQ multiplex PCR, and the TCRdb table lists in-frame clones only, not all of them. Of around 120,000 clones detected, around 50% appear once; the ten largest clones hold about 11%. The source material was NKG2D-low CD8+ T cells sorted from blood. The source of these receptors is a human donor with alopecia areata.

Remarks on this clone: The same CDR3 is also encoded by other DNA sequences in this sample. V gene TRBV27 combines with J gene TRBJ2-3; D is uncertain. This CDR3 region has 12 residues. Trimming took off 4 bases at V and 2 bases at J, with 4 bases between the two ends. Germline CDR1 MNHEY, CDR2 SMNVEV (reference sequence). CDR3 DNA sequence: TGTGCCAGCAGTTCATTCACAGATACGCAGTATTTT. Its protein is CASSSFTDTQYF.

The chain has TRBV13 and TRBJ2-5; unclear D gene. The V and J ends lost 2 bases and 1 base respectively, with 5 bases between them. The CDR3 loop spans 13 amino acids. Germline V gives CDR1 PRHDT, CDR2 FYEKMQ (reference sequence). The CDR3 sequence is CASSLRIQETQYF. DNA of the CDR3: TGTGCCAGCAGCTTACGCATCCAAGAGACCCAGTACTTC.

The chain couples TRBV2 to TRBJ1-2; the D is unclear. The V gene lost 4 bases and the J gene lost 2 bases, with 5 bases spanning the gap. This CDR3 contains 12 residues. CDR1 and CDR2 (germline): SNHLY, FYNNEI. The CDR3 region is CASSGANYGYTF. The CDR3 DNA follows: TGTGCCAGCAGTGGGGCCAACTATGGCTACACCTTC. Complete variable domain (other parts from reference TRBV2 and TRBJ1-2): EPEVTQTPSHQVTQMGQEVILRCVPISNHLYFYWYRQILGQKVEFLVSFYNNEISEKSEIFDDQFSVERPDGSNFTLKIRSTKLEDSAMYFCASSGANYGYTFGSGTRLTVV.

The sample holds a few counts of this clone. The chain carries TRBV28 and TRBJ2-1, with 9 positions matching TRBD1. There are 14 residues in the CDR3. The ends lost 6 bases at V and 4 bases at J; junction bases unmatched: 4. Germline CDR1 MDHEN, CDR2 SYDVKM. CDR3 sequence (DNA): TGTGCCAGCAGCCCGGGACAGGGATACAATGAGCAGTTCTTC. Encoded protein: CASSPGQGYNEQFF.

There are a few counts of this clone. The chain recombines TRBV27 with TRBJ2-7, with 15 bases that match TRBD2. The CDR3 is 16 amino acids. CDR1 is MNHEY, CDR2 SMNVEV, per germline (reference sequence). The V and J ends lost 2 bases and 4 bases, in that order; junction bases with no gene match: 3. The CDR3 DNA is TGTGCCAGCAGTTTAGGACTAGCGGGAGGGCTTTACGAGCAGTACTTC. This translates into CASSLGLAGGLYEQYF.

This clone occurred once. The CDR3 nucleotides are TGTGCCACCAGCAGGGGGCCGGGGGCCAACGTCCTGACTTTC. This gives the protein CATSRGPGANVLTF. This sequence joins TRBV15 and TRBJ2-6, with D possibly being TRBD1 (5 bases). Trimming removed 3 bases from V and 4 bases from J, with 7 bases in between. Germline CDR1 is LNHNV and CDR2 is YYDKDF (reference sequence). CDR3 size: 14 residues.

The rearrangement joins TRBV2 to TRBJ2-5; D perhaps matches TRBD2 (5 bases). Trimming left V 4 bases short and J 3 bases short, with 9 bases between. Germline V gene lookup returns CDR1 SNHLY and CDR2 FYNNEI. This CDR3 has 13 amino acids. The DNA for the CDR3 is TGTGCCAGCAGTGGACCCGGGGAAGAGACCCAGTACTTC. As protein: CASSGPGEETQYF.

The gene calls are TRBV6-5 and TRBJ2-1; D is unclear. The V end lost 5 bases, the J end lost 8 bases, and 16 bases lay between the germline ends. Germline loops: CDR1 MNHEY, CDR2 SVGAGI. CDR3 size: 14 residues. The CDR3 nucleotides are TGTGCCAGCAGTCCTCCTTCCTTGAGCGATGAGCAGTTCTTC. Its protein product is CASSPPSLSDEQFF.

Notes on this clone: The same CDR3 is also encoded by other DNA sequences in this sample. This rearrangement joins TRBV29-1 to TRBJ2-7, with D possibly being TRBD2 (5 bases). The V end lost 4 bases, the J end lost 0 bases, and 10 bases lay between the germline ends. Germline V gene sequence: CDR1 SQVTM, CDR2 ANQGSEA. The CDR3 has 13 residues. Here the CDR3 DNA reads TGCAGCGTTGTTGCTAGCAGCTCCTACGAGCAGTACTTC. Translated, it gives CSVVASSSYEQYF.

This chain links TRBV28 with TRBJ2-7, with 10 bases lining up with TRBD2. Germline CDR1 MDHEN, CDR2 SYDVKM. Trimming at V came to 5 bases and at J to 2 bases, leaving 0 bases not matched to a gene. This CDR3 spans 13 amino acids. CDR3 amino acids: CASSGLAAYEQYF. The CDR3 nucleotides read TGTGCCAGCAGTGGACTAGCGGCCTACGAGCAGTACTTC.

This clone was observed a few times. The chain links TRBV29-1 to TRBJ2-1; D is ambiguous. The CDR3 extends over 13 amino acids. Germline V gene lookup returns CDR1 SQVTM and CDR2 ANQGSEA. V was shortened by 1 base and J by 5 bases, with 9 bases between the two germline ends. The DNA of the CDR3 is TGCAGCGTTGAAGGTTTCCGGGACAATGAGCAGTTCTTC. This sequence encodes CSVEGFRDNEQFF.

The genes are TRBV29-1 and TRBJ1-1; a possible D gene is TRBD1 (6 bases). The CDR3 sequence is 17 residues long. Germline V gene data show CDR1 as SQVTM and CDR2 as ANQGSEA. Trimming removed 3 bases at V and 4 bases at J, with 24 bases between. In DNA form, the CDR3 reads TGCAGCGTTGAGTCACCGGGACACCCACCGGGTCGCACTGAAGCTTTCTTT. Translating it yields CSVESPGHPPGRTEAFF.

This chain links TRBV29-1 with TRBJ2-7; 8 bases agree with TRBD1. CDR3 length: 13 amino acids. J gave up 0 bases and V 8 bases, and 6 bases lay outside the gene matches. CDR1 SQVTM and CDR2 ANQGSEA come from the germline V gene. The CDR3 reads CSLRTGNSYEQYF. CDR3 nucleotide sequence: TGCAGCCTCCGGACAGGGAACTCCTACGAGCAGTACTTC.

CDR3 DNA: TGCAGCGTTGAAGTCAACCCATATCCCTCCGGGGAGCTGTTTTTT. Translation gives CSVEVNPYPSGELFF. The rearrangement uses TRBV29-1 and TRBJ2-2, with D uncertain. The germline gives CDR1 SQVTM, CDR2 ANQGSEA. This CDR3 spans 15 amino acids. V shed 1 base and J shed 6 bases, with 15 bases lying between them.

This clone occurred a few times. The chain carries TRBV4-2 and TRBJ1-1, with D unclear. The CDR3 spans 11 residues. The V end lost 1 base, the J end lost 6 bases, and 3 bases lay between the germline ends. Germline CDR1 LGHNA, CDR2 YNFKEQ. The CDR3 DNA is TGTGCCAGCAGCCAAGGCCCTGAAGCTTTCTTT. Translation gives CASSQGPEAFF.

This clone occurred a few times. In nucleotides, the CDR3 is TGTGCCAGCAGCCCAGACTCGTCTTTCTACGAGCAGTACTTC. Protein: CASSPDSSFYEQYF. The gene calls are TRBV9 and TRBJ2-7; D is undetermined. V was cut by 4 bases and J by 3 bases, with 14 bases left in between. This CDR3 has 14 amino acids. Germline CDR1 reads SGDLS; CDR2 reads YYNGEE.

The table lists this clone with a few counts. The rearrangement joins TRBV5-1 to TRBJ1-5; 9 bases fit TRBD1. The CDR3 has 15 amino acids. Germline V gives CDR1 SGHRS, CDR2 YFSETQ. Trimming removed 2 bases from V and 5 bases from J; junction bases left unmatched: 5. The CDR3: CASSLGTGSDQPQHF. As DNA, the CDR3 is TGCGCCAGCAGCTTAGGGACAGGGAGTGATCAGCCCCAGCATTTT.

This clone was seen at least ten times. The chain uses TRBV4-3 and TRBJ2-7, with TRBD2 matching 7 bases. CDR3 length: 15 amino acids. The V segment lost 4 bases and the J segment 3 bases; nucleotides outside the gene matches: 9. Germline CDR1 reads LGHNA; CDR2 reads YSLEER. The CDR3 spells CASSPLASGGYEQYF. For the CDR3, the DNA is TGCGCCAGCAGCCCCCTGGCTAGCGGAGGCTACGAGCAGTACTTC.

The chain combines TRBV29-1 with TRBJ2-2; 7 bases map to TRBD1. Losses at the gene ends were 4 bases for V and 3 bases for J; bases not matched to a gene: 11. Germline values: CDR1 SQVTM, CDR2 ANQGSEA. CDR3 length: 16 amino acids. CDR3 sequence (DNA): TGCAGCGTTGTGGTTCGTGGACAGGTCGACACCGGGGAGCTGTTTTTT. Protein product: CSVVVRGQVDTGELFF.